This record concerns one T cell receptor (beta chain) sequence. Its antigen is currently not known. No quality values exist for individual bases; no much larger clone is one base distant. The record originates from a study of blood T cell repertoires in COVID-19 (dated by TCRdb to about 2020). Regarding the complete study: Samples covering the acute and convalescent phases of COVID-19 were provided by collaborators in the United States, Italy and Spain. A de-identified subject ID, COVID-19 status, age in years and sex were almost always included in the sample metadata. The prospective study material was composed of cDNA or gDNA derived from T cells, B-cell-depleted T cells, or PBMCs. The samples were drawn from two sources: the first 160 participants of the ongoing ImmuneRACE study, and 1,200 or so subjects contributed by 6 global collaborators. The repertoires were made available in a free public database intended to serve as a resource for research on the immune response to SARS-CoV-2. Subjects who had been exposed to COVID-19, were actively infected with it, or had recovered from it provided the deeply sampled blood TCRbeta repertoires that made up the dataset. Where available, HLA class I and class II types were obtained from metadata supplied by the sample provider rather than from assay-based typing.

Whole blood was collected in K2EDTA tubes by collaborating institutions according to the institutions' own protocols. For TCRbeta analysis, collaborators shipped samples in one of three forms: frozen whole blood, isolated PBMCs, or DNA extracted from either of those sample types. From a lookup of the germline V gene (reference sequence), CDR1 and CDR2 are LNHDA and SQIVND. From cysteine to phenylalanine, the CDR3 is 16 amino acids long. CDR3 DNA only is kept here, 48 bases in frame from base 1. At the junction V is shortened by 6 bases and J by 3 bases, with 21 bases in between. TCRbeta CDR3 regions were amplified from genomic DNA using the immunoSEQ Assay, a bias-controlled multiplex PCR. Per the original workflow: Nucleated cell counts per sample were estimated from amplification of reference gene primers within the assay. Sequence reads were collapsed and filtered to measure the absolute abundance of every unique TCRbeta CDR3 rearrangement. Productive Simpson clonality was computed per sample as the square root of Simpson's diversity index over productive rearrangements. The table was pulled from immuneACCESS by TCRdb, which kept in-frame rearrangements only. Such tables lose some clones; where checked, under half of the loss comes from unresolved V genes, and the rest has no known cause. That table is the source of V, J and clone size, and D and trimming were worked out from the DNA. For this sample there are around 79,000 clones; around 89% appear just once. The ten largest account for 11% to 15% of the sample.

The investigation overall reported the following: The quantity of clinical and demographic metadata differed by source and by participant and was supplied without curation.

Sequencing input: peripheral blood. The chain couples TRBV19 to TRBJ2-7; 6 matching bases give a weak D call of TRBD2. The TCR sequence derives from an older man with active or convalescent COVID-19. The CDR3 has the sequence CASSRGLARGNYEQYF. In nucleotide form, the sequence is TGTGCCAGTAGCCGCGGCCTAGCGAGAGGAAACTACGAGCAGTACTTC.